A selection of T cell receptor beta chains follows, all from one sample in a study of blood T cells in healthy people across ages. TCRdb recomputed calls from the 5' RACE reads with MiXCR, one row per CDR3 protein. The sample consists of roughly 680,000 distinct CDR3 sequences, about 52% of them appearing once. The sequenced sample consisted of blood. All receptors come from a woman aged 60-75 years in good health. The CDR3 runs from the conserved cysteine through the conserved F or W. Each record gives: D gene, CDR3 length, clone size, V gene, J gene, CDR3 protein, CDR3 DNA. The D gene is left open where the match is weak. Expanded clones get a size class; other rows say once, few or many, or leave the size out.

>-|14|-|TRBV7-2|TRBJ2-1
CASSFREGGHEQFF
TGTGCCAGCAGCTTTAGGGAGGGGGGTCATGAGCAGTTCTTC
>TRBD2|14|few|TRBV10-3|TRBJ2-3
CAIRGAGVPDTQYF
TGTGCCATCAGGGGAGCGGGAGTTCCAGATACGCAGTATTTT
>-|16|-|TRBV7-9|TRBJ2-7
CASSLEVAPSSYEQYF
TGTGCCAGCAGCTTAGAGGTAGCTCCGAGCTCCTACGAGCAGTACTTC
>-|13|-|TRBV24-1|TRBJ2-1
CATRSTGKETQFF
TGTGCCACCAGATCCACAGGGAAGGAAACCCAGTTCTTC
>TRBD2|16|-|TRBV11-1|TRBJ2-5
CASSLSVAGVVKTQYF
TGTGCCAGCAGCTTAAGTGTAGCGGGAGTTGTGAAGACCCAGTACTTC
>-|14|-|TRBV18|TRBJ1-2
CASSPLQGDRGYTF
TGTGCCAGCTCACCGCTACAGGGAGATAGAGGCTACACCTTC
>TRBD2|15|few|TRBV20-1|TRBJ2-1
CSARDRLAGGDEQFF
TGCAGTGCTAGAGATCGACTAGCGGGGGGCGATGAGCAGTTCTTC
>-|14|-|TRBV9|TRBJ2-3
CASSDIDPGTDQYF
TGTGCCAGCAGCGACATCGATCCCGGGACGGATCAGTATTTT
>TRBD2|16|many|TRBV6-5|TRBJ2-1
CASSSFGRGGWNEQFF
TGTGCCAGCAGTTCCTTCGGGAGGGGGGGTTGGAATGAGCAGTTCTTC
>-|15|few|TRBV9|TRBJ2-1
CASSGRDAPYNEQFF
TGTGCCAGCAGCGGCCGGGACGCGCCCTACAATGAGCAGTTCTTC
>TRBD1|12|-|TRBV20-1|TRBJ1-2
CSAPGQGKGYTF
TGCAGTGCACCTGGACAGGGTAAAGGCTACACCTTC
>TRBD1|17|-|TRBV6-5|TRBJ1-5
CASSSAATGRSNQPQHF
TGTGCCAGCAGTTCCGCAGCGACAGGGCGGAGCAATCAGCCCCAGCATTTT
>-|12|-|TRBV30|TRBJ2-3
CAWSTGTDTQYF
TGTGCCTGGAGTACCGGCACAGATACGCAGTATTTT
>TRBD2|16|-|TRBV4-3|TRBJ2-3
CASSQDAGGGIDTQYF
TGCGCCAGCAGCCAAGATGCTGGGGGGGGAATTGATACGCAGTATTTT
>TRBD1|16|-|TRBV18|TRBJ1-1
CASSPPQQGVRTEAFF
TGTGCCAGCTCACCACCCCAACAGGGGGTACGGACTGAAGCTTTCTTT
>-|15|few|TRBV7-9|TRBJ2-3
CASSLASPSTDTQYF
TGTGCCAGCAGCTTAGCCTCCCCTAGCACAGATACGCAGTATTTT
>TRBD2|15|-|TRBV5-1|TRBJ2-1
CASAPGTSGYNEQFF
TGCGCCAGCGCACCCGGGACTAGCGGTTACAATGAGCAGTTCTTC
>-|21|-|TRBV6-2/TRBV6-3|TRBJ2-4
CASSYYPTRLRDATAKNIQYF
TGTGCCAGCAGTTACTACCCGACTCGACTCAGGGACGCTACGGCCAAAAACATTCAGTACTTC
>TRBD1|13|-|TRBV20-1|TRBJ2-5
CSAPSTGEETQYF
TGCAGTGCCCCCTCGACAGGGGAAGAGACCCAGTACTTC
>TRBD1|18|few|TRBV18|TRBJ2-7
CASSPRLDRGLISYEQYF
TGTGCCAGCTCACCGCGGCTGGACAGGGGGTTGATCTCCTACGAGCAGTACTTC
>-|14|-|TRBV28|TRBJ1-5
CASSLGPINQPQHF
TGTGCCAGCAGTTTAGGACCGATAAATCAGCCCCAGCATTTT
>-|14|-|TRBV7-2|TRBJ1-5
CASSSVGPGQPQHF
TGTGCCAGCAGCTCAGTGGGGCCTGGTCAGCCCCAGCATTTT
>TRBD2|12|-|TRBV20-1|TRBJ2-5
CSAGTSSETQYF
TGCAGTGCTGGGACTAGCTCGGAGACCCAGTACTTC
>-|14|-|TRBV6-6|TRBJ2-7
CASSPPGRFYEQYF
TGTGCCAGCAGCCCACCGGGACGGTTCTACGAGCAGTACTTC